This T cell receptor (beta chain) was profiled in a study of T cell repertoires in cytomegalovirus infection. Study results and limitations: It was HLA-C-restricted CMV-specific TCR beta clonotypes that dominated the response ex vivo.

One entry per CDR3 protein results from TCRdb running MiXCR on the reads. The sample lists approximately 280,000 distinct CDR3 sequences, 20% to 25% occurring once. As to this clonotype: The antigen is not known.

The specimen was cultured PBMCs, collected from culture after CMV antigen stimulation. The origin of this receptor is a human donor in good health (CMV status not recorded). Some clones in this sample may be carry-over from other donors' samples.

Here the CDR3 reads CASSRSQGVTF. The CDR3 region has the DNA TGTGCCAGCAGCCGATCCCAGGGCGTCACCTTC. The chain carries TRBV12-3 or TRBV12-4 and TRBJ1-2; possibly TRBD1 for D (5 bases). This CDR3 has 11 amino acids. Trimming removed 6 bases at V and 13 bases at J, with 15 bases between.